This is a list of T cell receptor beta chains from one sample in a study of T cell repertoires in cytomegalovirus infection. TCRdb analysed the reads with MiXCR anew, one entry per CDR3 protein. The sample contains approximately 140,000 distinct CDR3 sequences, 8.8% of which appear only once. The sequenced sample was PBMCs. All receptors come from a human donor in good health (CMV status not recorded). Some clones in this sample may be carry-over from other donors' samples. CDR3s include the opening cysteine and the closing phenylalanine or tryptophan. A D gene is named only where the DNA matches it firmly. Expanded clones get a size class; other rows say once, few or many, or leave the size out.

CDR3 DNA,CDR3 protein,V gene,J gene,clone size,D gene
TGTGCCAGCCGGGACAGGTCCTACAATGAGCAGTTCTTC,CASRDRSYNEQFF,TRBV12-3/TRBV12-4,TRBJ2-1,many,TRBD1
TGCAGTGCAACAACTAGCGGGGGGACGCAAGAGACCCAGTACTTC,CSATTSGGTQETQYF,TRBV20-1,TRBJ2-5,many,TRBD2
TGTGCCACCCAAAACCTTAGCAATCAGCCCCAGCATTTT,CATQNLSNQPQHF,TRBV28,TRBJ1-5,few,-
TGTGCCAGCAGCTTAGATGGTGGTGCAGAGACCCAGTACTTC,CASSLDGGAETQYF,TRBV7-2,TRBJ2-5,many,-
TGTGCCAGCAGCTTGGAGGGTGGCTATGGCTACACCTTC,CASSLEGGYGYTF,TRBV7-9,TRBJ1-2,many,-
TGTGCCAGCAGTGAAAACAGGGGGCTAGGTCAGCCCCAGCATTTT,CASSENRGLGQPQHF,TRBV2,TRBJ1-5,-,TRBD1
TGCAGTGCTAGGAGCCCGGGGGGGCTATCCTACAATGAGCAGTTCTTC,CSARSPGGLSYNEQFF,TRBV20-1,TRBJ2-1,few,TRBD2
TGTGCCAGCACCCTACAGAGACAGGGACAGGCTGAGCAGTTCTTC,CASTLQRQGQAEQFF,TRBV27,TRBJ2-1,-,TRBD1
TGCGCCAGCAGCCAACCCAGGACAGGGAACACTGAAGCTTTCTTT,CASSQPRTGNTEAFF,TRBV4-1,TRBJ1-1,many,TRBD1
TGTGCCAGCACCCGGGCTAGCGGGGGGCCGAGCTCCTACGAGCAGTACTTC,CASTRASGGPSSYEQYF,TRBV7-8,TRBJ2-7,many,TRBD2
TGTGCCAGCAGTCCAAACAGATATGGCTACACCTTC,CASSPNRYGYTF,TRBV28,TRBJ1-2,few,-
TGTGCCAGCAGTTACAGGCGCGATGAGCAGTTCTTC,CASSYRRDEQFF,TRBV6-2/TRBV6-3,TRBJ2-1,many,-
TGCGCCAGCAGCTTGGGACTAGCGGGAGAGGGGCAGTACTTC,CASSLGLAGEGQYF,TRBV5-1,TRBJ2-7,few,TRBD2
TGTGCCAGCAGTCCAGGGACTAGCGGGACCTACGAGCAGTACTTC,CASSPGTSGTYEQYF,TRBV28,TRBJ2-7,many,TRBD2
TGTGCCACCAGCAGACCAACCCCTGGAAACACCATATATTTT,CATSRPTPGNTIYF,TRBV15,TRBJ1-3,many,-
TGCAGTGCTAGGCGACGTTTAAGTACGCAGTATTTT,CSARRRLSTQYF,TRBV20-1,TRBJ2-3,many,-
TGTGCCAGCAGCTTGGGTGGACTAGCGGGGGGGCTAGAGACCCAGTACTTC,CASSLGGLAGGLETQYF,TRBV5-4,TRBJ2-5,-,TRBD2
TGTGCCAGCAGCGTTAGGCAGGGCAACTATGGCTACACCTTC,CASSVRQGNYGYTF,TRBV7-2,TRBJ1-2,many,-
TGCGCCAGCAGCTCCGGACCCTCTGGGGCCAACGTCCTGACTTTC,CASSSGPSGANVLTF,TRBV5-1,TRBJ2-6,many,-
TGTGCCAGCAGTTTTACCGTGACAGGGTCTATCTCACCCCTCCACTTT,CASSFTVTGSISPLHF,TRBV12-3/TRBV12-4,TRBJ1-6,-,TRBD1
TGTGCCAGCAGCTTTAGCGGGGGGACTTCCTACAATGAGCAGTTCTTC,CASSFSGGTSYNEQFF,TRBV7-9,TRBJ2-1,many,TRBD2
TGTGCCAGCAGTTTATTGGACAGGCAAGAGACCCAGTACTTC,CASSLLDRQETQYF,TRBV28,TRBJ2-5,-,TRBD1
TGTGCCAGCAGTTTGGGGGTCGATCAGCCCCAGCATTTT,CASSLGVDQPQHF,TRBV28,TRBJ1-5,many,-
TGTGCCAGCAGCTTTGCACAAAGCTTCCAAGAGACCCAGTACTTC,CASSFAQSFQETQYF,TRBV7-9,TRBJ2-5,many,-